This TCR beta chain was retrieved from a study of shared clonotypes between healthy human individuals. Method: immunoSEQ multiplex PCR; TCRdb's copy keeps in-frame clones and lacks some. Of some 1,100,000 clones in the sample, approximately 80% are singletons; the top ten hold roughly 0.56%. The germline CDR1 and CDR2 sequences are LGHNA and YSLEER. With 2 bases removed from V and 5 bases from J, the gap between germline ends came to 12 bases. The length of the CDR3 is 14 residues. Sequences were obtained from memory CD4+ T cells from PBMCs. Subset reported: CD45RA-negative fraction. The chain recombines TRBV4-3 with TRBJ1-1; weak D call: TRBD1 (6 bases). This TCR was recovered from a man younger than 35 in good health. Some clones in this sample may be carry-over from other donors' samples. The CDR3 region has the DNA TGCGCCAGCAGCCAATCGGCAGGGGAGACTGAAGCTTTCTTT. It codes for CASSQSAGETEAFF.